Presented here are 8 T cell receptor beta chains from one specimen sequenced in a study of T-cell reconstitution after alpha-beta-depleted transplantation in children. Unique molecular identifiers were incorporated during preparation of the TCRbeta library. MiXCR, applied by TCRdb to the PCR reads, yields one record per CDR3 protein. The sample has about 27,000 distinct CDR3 sequences, about 18% seen once. Sample: PBMCs, mostly from graft donor cells, taken 60 days after TCRalphabeta/CD19-depleted stem cell transplant. The receptors were sampled from a male patient under 10 years old who had a stem cell transplant for acute lymphoblastic leukemia, so the T cells may come from the graft donor.

This clonotype was seen a few times. V gene TRBV6-2 or TRBV6-3 combines with J gene TRBJ2-7; TRBD1 is a possible D gene (5 bases). The CDR3 has 14 residues. CDR1 is MNHEY, CDR2 SVGEGT, per germline. V was clipped by 2 bases and J by 2 bases, with 10 bases between them. The CDR3 spells CASSYKGATYEQYF. The CDR3 nucleotides read TGTGCCAGCAGTTACAAAGGGGCCACCTACGAGCAGTACTTC.

This clonotype was seen at least ten times. The gene calls are TRBV18 and TRBJ1-2, with TRBD1 identical over 10 bases. Looked up from germline, CDR1 is KGHSH and CDR2 is LQKENI. Trimming removed 3 bases from V and 4 bases from J; junction bases left unmatched: 5. CDR3 length: 15 residues. The CDR3 DNA is TGTGCCAGCTCACCCGGGGACAGGGGACTCTATGGCTACACCTTC. This translates into CASSPGDRGLYGYTF.

This clonotype came up a few times. The chain employs TRBV19 and TRBJ2-1; the match to TRBD2 covers 13 bases. The CDR3 is made up of 15 amino acids. The germline gives CDR1 LNHDA, CDR2 SQIVND (reference sequence). Unmatched junction bases numbered 8, after V lost 6 bases and J lost 9 bases. CDR3 nucleotide sequence: TGTGCCAGTAGCGGGACTAGCGGGATTGGGGGTGAGCAGTTCTTC. Amino acid sequence: CASSGTSGIGGEQFF.

This clonotype was found a few times. The chain carries TRBV20-1 and TRBJ2-3; possibly TRBD1 or TRBD2 for D (6 bases each). This CDR3 is built from 13 residues. In germline, CDR1 is DFQATT, CDR2 SNEGSKA (reference sequence). The V gene lost 8 bases and the J gene lost 2 bases, with 14 bases spanning the gap. The CDR3 sequence is CSRRRDNTDTQYF. Here the CDR3 DNA reads TGCAGTCGGAGGCGGGACAACACAGATACGCAGTATTTT.

This clonotype was counted many times. The chain combines TRBV11-2 with TRBJ2-1, with a weak D call TRBD2 (5 bases). V lost 2 bases and J lost 9, with 8 bases in between. Germline loops: CDR1 SGHAT, CDR2 FQNNGV. The CDR3 has 12 amino acids. The CDR3 here is CASSLKRFEQFF. The CDR3 DNA is TGTGCCAGCAGCTTAAAGCGGTTTGAGCAGTTCTTC.

This clonotype was counted many times. The chain joins TRBV4-3 to TRBJ2-2; 9 bases agree with TRBD1. Germline V CDR1 and CDR2: LGHNA, YSLEER. This CDR3 comprises 17 residues. J lost 5 bases, V lost 4 bases, and 11 bases had no gene match. Here the CDR3 reads CASSLRHRGRITGELFF. In nucleotides, the CDR3 is TGCGCCAGCAGCCTACGACACAGGGGGCGCATTACCGGGGAGCTGTTTTTT.

The chain links TRBV10-3 to TRBJ1-3; TRBD1 is a possible D gene (6 bases). Germline V gene sequence: CDR1 ENHRY, CDR2 SYGVKD. V lost 2 bases, J lost 0 bases, and 14 bases lay in between. The CDR3 runs 17 residues. The CDR3: CAISERTARDSGNTIYF. The CDR3 DNA sequence: TGTGCCATCAGTGAGAGGACAGCGAGGGACTCTGGAAACACCATATATTTT.

This clonotype came up a few times. This rearrangement joins TRBV5-5 to TRBJ2-3, with a tentative D call TRBD2 (5 bases). With 0 bases removed from V and 4 bases from J, the gap between germline ends came to 9 bases. The CDR3 is 14 amino acids. The germline V gene encodes CDR1 SGHKS and CDR2 YYEKEE (reference sequence). The CDR3 loop is CASSLERGPDTQYF. The CDR3 DNA sequence: TGTGCCAGCAGCTTGGAACGGGGTCCAGATACGCAGTATTTT.